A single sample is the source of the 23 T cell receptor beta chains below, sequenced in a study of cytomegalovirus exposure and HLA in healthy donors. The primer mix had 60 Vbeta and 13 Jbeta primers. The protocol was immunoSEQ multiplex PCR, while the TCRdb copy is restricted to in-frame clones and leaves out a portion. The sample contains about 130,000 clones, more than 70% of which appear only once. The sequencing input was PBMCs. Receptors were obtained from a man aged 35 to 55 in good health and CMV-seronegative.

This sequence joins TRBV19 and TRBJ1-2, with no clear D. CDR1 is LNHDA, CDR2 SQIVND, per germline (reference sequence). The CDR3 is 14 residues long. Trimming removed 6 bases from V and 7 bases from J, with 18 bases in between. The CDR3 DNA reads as TGTGCCAGTAGCGAGGGAGGGATTTTCGGTGGCTACACCTTC. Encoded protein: CASSEGGIFGGYTF.

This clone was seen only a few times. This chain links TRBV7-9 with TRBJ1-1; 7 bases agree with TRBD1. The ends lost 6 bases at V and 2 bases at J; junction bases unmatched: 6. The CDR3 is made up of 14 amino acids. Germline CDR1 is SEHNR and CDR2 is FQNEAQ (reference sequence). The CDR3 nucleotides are TGTGCCAGCAGGACCGGGACAGAAAACACTGAAGCTTTCTTT. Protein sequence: CASRTGTENTEAFF.

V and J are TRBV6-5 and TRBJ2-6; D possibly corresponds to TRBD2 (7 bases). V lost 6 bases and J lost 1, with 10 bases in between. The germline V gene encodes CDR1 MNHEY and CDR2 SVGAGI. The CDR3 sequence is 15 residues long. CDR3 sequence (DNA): TGTGCCAGCAGGGGGGGGGCGTCTGGGGCCAACGTCCTGACTTTC. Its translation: CASRGGASGANVLTF.

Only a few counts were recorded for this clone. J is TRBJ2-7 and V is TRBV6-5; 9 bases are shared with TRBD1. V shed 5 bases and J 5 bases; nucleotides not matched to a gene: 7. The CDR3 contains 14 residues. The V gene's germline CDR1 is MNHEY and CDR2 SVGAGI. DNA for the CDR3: TGTGCCAGCAGTCCCGGGGGGACAGGGCACGAGCAGTACTTC. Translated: CASSPGGTGHEQYF.

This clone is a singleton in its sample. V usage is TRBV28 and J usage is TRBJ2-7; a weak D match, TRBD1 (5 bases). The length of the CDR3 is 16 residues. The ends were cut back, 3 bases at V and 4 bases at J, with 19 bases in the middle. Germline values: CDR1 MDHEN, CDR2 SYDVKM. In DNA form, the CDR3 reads TGTGCCAGCAGTTTCACTTCGGCAGGGATTGGGTACGAGCAGTACTTC. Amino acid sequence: CASSFTSAGIGYEQYF.

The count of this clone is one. The CDR3 loop reads CASGLAYGQGKVNNEQFF. The CDR3 bases are TGTGCTAGTGGTTTGGCCTACGGACAGGGGAAGGTAAACAATGAGCAGTTCTTC. The rearrangement joins TRBV12-5 to TRBJ2-1; 9 bases line up with TRBD1. Per germline, CDR1 LGHNT and CDR2 FRNRAP. V was clipped by 1 base and J by 5 bases; unmatched bases: 12. This CDR3 has 18 residues.

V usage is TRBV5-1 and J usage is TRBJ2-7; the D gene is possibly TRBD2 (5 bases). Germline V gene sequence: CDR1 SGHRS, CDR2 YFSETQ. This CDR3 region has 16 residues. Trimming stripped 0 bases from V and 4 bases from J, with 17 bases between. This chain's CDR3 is CASSLESGFRTYEQYF. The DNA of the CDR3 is TGCGCCAGCAGCTTGGAATCTGGGTTTAGGACTTACGAGCAGTACTTC.

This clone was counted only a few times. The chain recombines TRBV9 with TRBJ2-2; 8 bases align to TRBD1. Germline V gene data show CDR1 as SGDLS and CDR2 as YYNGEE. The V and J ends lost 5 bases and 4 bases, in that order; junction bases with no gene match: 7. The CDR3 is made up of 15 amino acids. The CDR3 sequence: CASSPTGGTTGELFF. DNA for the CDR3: TGTGCCAGCAGTCCCACAGGGGGGACCACCGGGGAGCTGTTTTTT.

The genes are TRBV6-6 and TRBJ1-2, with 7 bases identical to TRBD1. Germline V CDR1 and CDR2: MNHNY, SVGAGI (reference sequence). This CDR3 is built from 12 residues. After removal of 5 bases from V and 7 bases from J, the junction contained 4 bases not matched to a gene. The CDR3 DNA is TGTGCCAGCAGTCCGACAGGGAGTGGCTACACCTTC. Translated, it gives CASSPTGSGYTF.

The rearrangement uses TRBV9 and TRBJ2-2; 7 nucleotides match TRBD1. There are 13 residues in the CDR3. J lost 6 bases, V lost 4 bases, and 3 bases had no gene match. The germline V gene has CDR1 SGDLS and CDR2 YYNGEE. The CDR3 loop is CASSPQGAGELFF. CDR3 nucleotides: TGTGCCAGCAGCCCTCAGGGGGCCGGGGAGCTGTTTTTT.

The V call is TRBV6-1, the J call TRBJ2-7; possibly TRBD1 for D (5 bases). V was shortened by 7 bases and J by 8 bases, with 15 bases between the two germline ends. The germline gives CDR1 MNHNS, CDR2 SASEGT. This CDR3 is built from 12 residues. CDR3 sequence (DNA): TGTGCCAGCACTGTTGGGGCAGGCAAGCAGTACTTC. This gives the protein CASTVGAGKQYF.

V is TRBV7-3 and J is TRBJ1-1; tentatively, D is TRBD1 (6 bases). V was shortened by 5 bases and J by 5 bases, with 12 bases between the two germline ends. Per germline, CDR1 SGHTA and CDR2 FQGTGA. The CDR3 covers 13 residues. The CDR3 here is CASSTGPMTEAFF. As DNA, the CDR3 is TGTGCCAGCAGCACAGGGCCTATGACTGAAGCTTTCTTT.

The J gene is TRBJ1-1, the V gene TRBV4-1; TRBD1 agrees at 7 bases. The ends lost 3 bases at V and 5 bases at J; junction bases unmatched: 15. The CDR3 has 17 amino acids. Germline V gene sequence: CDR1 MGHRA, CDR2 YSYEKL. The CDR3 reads CASSHFTTGMSSTEAFF. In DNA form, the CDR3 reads TGCGCCAGCAGCCATTTTACGACAGGGATGAGCAGTACTGAAGCTTTCTTT.

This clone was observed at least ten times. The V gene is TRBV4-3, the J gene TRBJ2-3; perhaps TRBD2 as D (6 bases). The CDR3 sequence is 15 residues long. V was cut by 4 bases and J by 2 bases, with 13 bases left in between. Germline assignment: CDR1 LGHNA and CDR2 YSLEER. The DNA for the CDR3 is TGCGCCAGCAGCCGAGGGACTTATCACACAGATACGCAGTATTTT. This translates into CASSRGTYHTDTQYF.

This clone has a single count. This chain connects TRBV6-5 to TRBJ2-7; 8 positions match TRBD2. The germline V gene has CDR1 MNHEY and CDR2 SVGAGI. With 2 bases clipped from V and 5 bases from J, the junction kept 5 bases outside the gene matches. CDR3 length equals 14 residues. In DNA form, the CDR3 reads TGTGCCAGCAGTTACCAGCGGGAGACCCACGAGCAGTACTTC. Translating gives CASSYQRETHEQYF.

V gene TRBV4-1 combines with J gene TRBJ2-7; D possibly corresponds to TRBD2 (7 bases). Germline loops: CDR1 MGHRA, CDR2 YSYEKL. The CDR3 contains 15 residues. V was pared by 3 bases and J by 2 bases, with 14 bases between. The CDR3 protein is CASSQGGGAPYEQYF. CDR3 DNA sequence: TGCGCCAGCAGCCAGGGAGGGGGGGCACCCTACGAGCAGTACTTC.

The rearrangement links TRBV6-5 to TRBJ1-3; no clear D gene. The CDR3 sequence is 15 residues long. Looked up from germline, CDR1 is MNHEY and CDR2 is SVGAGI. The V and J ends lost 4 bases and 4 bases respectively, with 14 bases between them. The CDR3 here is CASSSGNLGGNTIYF. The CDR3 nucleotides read TGTGCCAGCAGTTCCGGGAATTTGGGCGGAAACACCATATATTTT.

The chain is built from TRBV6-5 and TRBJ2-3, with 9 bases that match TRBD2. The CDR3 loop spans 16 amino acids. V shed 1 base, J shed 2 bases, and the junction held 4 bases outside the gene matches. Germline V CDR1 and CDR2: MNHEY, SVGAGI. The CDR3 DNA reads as TGTGCCAGCAGTTACTTTACTAGCGGGCCCACAGATACGCAGTATTTT. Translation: CASSYFTSGPTDTQYF.

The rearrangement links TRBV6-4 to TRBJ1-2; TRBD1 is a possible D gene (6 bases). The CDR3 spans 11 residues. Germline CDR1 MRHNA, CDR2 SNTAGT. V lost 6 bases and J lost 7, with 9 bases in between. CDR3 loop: CASRQGFGYTF. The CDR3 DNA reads TGTGCCAGCAGACAGGGCTTTGGCTACACCTTC.

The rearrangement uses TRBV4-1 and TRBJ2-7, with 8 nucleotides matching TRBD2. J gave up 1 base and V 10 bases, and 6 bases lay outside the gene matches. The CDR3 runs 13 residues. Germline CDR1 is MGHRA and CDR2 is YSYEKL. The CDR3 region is CANPAGGSYEQYF. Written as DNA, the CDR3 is TGCGCCAATCCGGCGGGAGGTTCCTACGAGCAGTACTTC.

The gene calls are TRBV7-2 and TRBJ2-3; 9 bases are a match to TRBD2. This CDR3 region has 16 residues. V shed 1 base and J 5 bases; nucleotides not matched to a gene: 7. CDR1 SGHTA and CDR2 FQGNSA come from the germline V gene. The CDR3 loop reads CASSLVAGVGGDTQYF. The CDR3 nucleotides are TGTGCCAGCAGCTTAGTAGCGGGGGTCGGGGGAGATACGCAGTATTTT.

This chain's CDR3 is CASSGGGYTEAFF. The CDR3 bases are TGTGCCAGCAGTGGGGGGGGATACACTGAAGCTTTCTTT. The rearrangement uses TRBV2 and TRBJ1-1; possibly TRBD1 for D (5 bases). CDR3 length: 13 amino acids. V shed 4 bases and J shed 3 bases, with 9 bases lying between them. Germline CDR1 is SNHLY and CDR2 is FYNNEI.

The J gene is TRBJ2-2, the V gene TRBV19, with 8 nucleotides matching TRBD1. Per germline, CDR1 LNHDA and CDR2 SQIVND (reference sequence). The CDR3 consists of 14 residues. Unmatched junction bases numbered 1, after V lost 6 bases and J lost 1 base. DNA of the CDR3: TGTGCCAGTAGAGACAGGGGGAACACCGGGGAGCTGTTTTTT. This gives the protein CASRDRGNTGELFF.